The clone carrying this T cell receptor (beta chain) was detected once. This specimen belongs to a study of cytomegalovirus exposure and HLA in healthy donors. Researchers ran the PCR with 60 Vbeta and 13 Jbeta primers. The protocol was immunoSEQ multiplex PCR, while the TCRdb copy is restricted to in-frame clones and leaves out a portion. The sample lists 170,000 or so clones, around three quarters occurring once. The CDR3 runs to 16 residues. The V gene end was trimmed by 5 bases and the J gene end by 5 bases; junction bases not matched to a gene: 11. Germline CDR1 is MNHEY and CDR2 is SMNVEV (reference sequence).

This sequence was found in a woman between 40 and 55 years old in good health and CMV-seronegative. The source material was PBMCs. The chain is built from TRBV27 and TRBJ2-1; 8 bases align to TRBD2. CDR3 DNA sequence: TGTGCCAGCAGTCCCCACCCGGGACTAGTCAACAATGAGCAGTTCTTC. It codes for CASSPHPGLVNNEQFF.